Here is one T cell receptor (beta chain) with its context. The antigen is unknown. The entry originates in a study of radiotherapy plus CTLA-4 blockade in lung cancer. Regarding the study as a whole: The best prediction of response reportedly came from early blood T cell clone dynamics, with interferon-beta. After radiotherapy and ipilimumab, tumor-derived clones expanded in peripheral blood.

The CDR3 is 12 residues long. The germline V gene has CDR1 SGHTS and CDR2 YDEGEE. V lost 2 bases to trimming and J lost 7 bases, with 6 bases between them. The assay was immunoSEQ multiplex PCR, and TCRdb's table has in-frame clones only and misses some. Among 50,000 to 65,000 clones, around 85% were seen once, and the ten largest hold roughly 15%. Focal radiation plus CTLA-4 blockade with ipilimumab was given to patients with chemo-refractory metastatic non-small-cell lung cancer. The input for sequencing was peripheral blood, taken from a patient treated with radiotherapy plus ipilimumab. The chain couples TRBV5-8 to TRBJ2-2; D call uncertain. This TCR derives from a human donor with non-small cell lung cancer who had a complete response to radiotherapy plus ipilimumab. As DNA, the CDR3 is TGTGCCAGCAGCTTTCAGGACGGGGAGCTGTTTTTT. Protein product: CASSFQDGELFF.